This is a list of T cell receptor beta chains from one sample in a study of blood T cell repertoires in COVID-19. The data were produced by immunoSEQ multiplex PCR, yet TCRdb's version contains in-frame clones alone and is incomplete. The sample lists some 120,000 clones; roughly 80% were seen once. The specimen was peripheral blood. All receptors derive from a human donor in a cohort sampled during active COVID-19. Both conserved end residues are part of each CDR3. The D gene is left open where the match is weak. Not every row has a clone size; where given, it reads once, few, many or a size class.

clone_size	d_call	v_call	j_call	cdr3_nt	cdr3_aa
.	TRBD1	TRBV19	TRBJ1-5	TGTGCCAGTAGGATCGGGACAGGGGTTCAGCCCCAGCATTTT	CASRIGTGVQPQHF
once	TRBD1	TRBV10-1	TRBJ2-1	TGCGCCAGCAGTGACTGCCGGGACAGGGGGTTTCATAATGAGCAGTTCTTC	CASSDCRDRGFHNEQFF
.	TRBD1	TRBV12-3/TRBV12-4	TRBJ2-3	TGTGCCAGCAGTTTATTGGACAGGGGAGAGTATTTT	CASSLLDRGEYF
.	.	TRBV5-1	TRBJ2-5	TGCGCCAGCAGCTTGGGGGGCGGAGAGACCCAGTACTTC	CASSLGGGETQYF
.	TRBD2	TRBV5-6	TRBJ2-1	TGTGCCAGCAGCTTCTTGGGACTACACAATGAGCAGTTCTTC	CASSFLGLHNEQFF
.	TRBD1	TRBV11-3	TRBJ1-4	TGTGCCAGCAGCTCCCGGGACAGGGGTAATGAAAAACTGTTTTTT	CASSSRDRGNEKLFF
.	.	TRBV9	TRBJ2-3	TGTGCCAGCAGCGTAGCAGGGAAAGTATCAGATACGCAGTATTTT	CASSVAGKVSDTQYF
.	TRBD1	TRBV3-1/TRBV3-2	TRBJ1-6	TGTGCCAGCAGCCCGGGACAGGGGTACTCACCCCTCCACTTT	CASSPGQGYSPLHF
.	.	TRBV28	TRBJ1-6	TGTGCCAGCAATGGGGGACATACTAATTCACCCCTCCACTTT	CASNGGHTNSPLHF
.	.	TRBV6-5	TRBJ1-2	TGTGCCAGCAGCGCTTACGTGGCAGGGGAAGGCTACACCTTC	CASSAYVAGEGYTF
.	TRBD1	TRBV6-6	TRBJ1-2	TGTGCCAGCAGCCCTACAGGGGACTATGGCTACACCTTC	CASSPTGDYGYTF
.	.	TRBV4-3	TRBJ1-4	TGCGCCAGCAGCCAAGAGGCAGGGTCTAATGAAAAACTGTTTTTT	CASSQEAGSNEKLFF
.	TRBD1	TRBV29-1	TRBJ1-1	TGCAGCGTTGGATCGCACCCGGGACAGGGGGCGGGAGCTTTCTTT	CSVGSHPGQGAGAFF
.	.	TRBV9	TRBJ2-7	TGTGCCAGCAGCGCAAACCGGGACGGAGGGACCTACGAGCAGTACTTC	CASSANRDGGTYEQYF
once	.	TRBV12-3/TRBV12-4	TRBJ1-2	TGTGCCAGCAGCAGACAGGTGGATGGCTACACCTTC	CASSRQVDGYTF
.	.	TRBV3-1/TRBV3-2	TRBJ2-1	TGTGCCAGCAGCCAAGATGGGGAGCGGTGGTACAATGAGCAGTTCTTC	CASSQDGERWYNEQFF
.	TRBD2	TRBV6-2/TRBV6-3	TRBJ2-1	TGTGCCAGCAGCTTAGCGGGAGTCGCCTACAATGAGCAGTTCTTC	CASSLAGVAYNEQFF
.	TRBD1	TRBV3-1/TRBV3-2	TRBJ1-4	TGTGCCAGCAGCCTGAGGGGACAGAGTAATGAAAAACTGTTTTTT	CASSLRGQSNEKLFF
.	.	TRBV7-2	TRBJ1-1	TGTGCCAGCAGCTCGCAGGGGAGCGTGGCTTTCTTT	CASSSQGSVAFF
.	TRBD1	TRBV19	TRBJ1-2	TGTGCCAGTAGTCGGGACAGGGCCGGTTATGGCTACACCTTC	CASSRDRAGYGYTF
.	.	TRBV5-1	TRBJ2-1	TGCGCCAGCAGCCTCACAGGGTCCGGGTTCGGTGAGCAGTTCTTC	CASSLTGSGFGEQFF
few	.	TRBV4-1	TRBJ1-6	TGCGCCAGCAGCGAAAGCCCGACAGGTTTGGATTCACCCCTCCACTTT	CASSESPTGLDSPLHF
many	.	TRBV14	TRBJ1-2	TGTGCCAGCAGCCAACTTGGGACTTGGGGGGACTATGGCTACACCTTC	CASSQLGTWGDYGYTF
.	.	TRBV7-8	TRBJ1-5	TGTGCCAGCAGCTTAGGGGCCCCAACGTATAGCAATCAGCCCCAGCATTTT	CASSLGAPTYSNQPQHF
.	.	TRBV7-2	TRBJ1-2	TGTGCCAGCAGCGCAACAGGTGAAGGCTACACCTTC	CASSATGEGYTF
.	TRBD1	TRBV6-6	TRBJ1-1	TGTGCCAGCAGTTACCCGACAGGGGCAGAGAGGACTGAAGCTTTCTTT	CASSYPTGAERTEAFF
.	.	TRBV28	TRBJ1-3	TGTGCCAGCAGCCCTCTGAACAGGGCCCCGGGAAACACCATATATTTT	CASSPLNRAPGNTIYF
.	.	TRBV11-2	TRBJ2-1	TGTGCCAGCAGCTTAGGGGAGAAGCAGTTCTTC	CASSLGEKQFF
.	.	TRBV6-5	TRBJ1-1	TGTGCCAGCAGTCTGACGGACAGCATGAACACTGAAGCTTTCTTT	CASSLTDSMNTEAFF
.	.	TRBV4-3	TRBJ2-7	TGCGCCAGCAGCCAAGATAGAGACGGGACCTACGAGCAGTACTTC	CASSQDRDGTYEQYF
once	TRBD2	TRBV7-8	TRBJ2-2	TGTGCCAGCAGCCGTCCGGGACTAGCGGGGGTTAACACCGGGGAGCTGTTTTTT	CASSRPGLAGVNTGELFF
.	TRBD1	TRBV6-1	TRBJ1-6	TGTGCCAGCAGTGAGTTGACAGGGTACCAAGGTTCACCCCTCCACTTT	CASSELTGYQGSPLHF
.	.	TRBV11-2	TRBJ2-7	TGTGCCAGCAGCTTCCGGGACTTGTTATACGAGCAGTACTTC	CASSFRDLLYEQYF
once	.	TRBV4-1	TRBJ2-5	TGCGCCAGCAGCCAAGATCGGCAGGGTTGGGAGACCCAGTACTTC	CASSQDRQGWETQYF
.	.	TRBV7-7	TRBJ2-2	TGTGCCAGCAGCTTACTGTCGGGGTGGGGCACCGGGGAGCTGTTTTTT	CASSLLSGWGTGELFF
.	TRBD1	TRBV7-3	TRBJ2-1	TGTGCCAGCAGCCCCAGGACAGGGTCCAATGAGCAGTTCTTC	CASSPRTGSNEQFF
few	.	TRBV19	TRBJ1-4	TGTGCCAGTAGTGGGAGACAGGTGTTCCTCGAGGCAGAAAAACTGTTTTTT	CASSGRQVFLEAEKLFF
few	.	TRBV14	TRBJ2-7	TGTGCCAGCAGCCAAGAAATCAGGGAATACGAGCAGTACTTC	CASSQEIREYEQYF
.	TRBD1	TRBV28	TRBJ1-1	TGTGCCAGCAGTTTAAAGACAGGGATGAACACTGAAGCTTTCTTT	CASSLKTGMNTEAFF
.	TRBD1	TRBV27	TRBJ1-6	TGTGCCAGCAGTTTATCGGGACAGGTGAATTCACCCCTCCACTTT	CASSLSGQVNSPLHF
once	TRBD1	TRBV4-3	TRBJ1-1	TGCGCCAGCAGCCAACTGACAGGGACGGGTGAAGCTTTCTTT	CASSQLTGTGEAFF
once	TRBD2	TRBV2	TRBJ2-3	TGTGCCAGCAGTGTTATAGCGGGGGGATCGGATACGCAGTATTTT	CASSVIAGGSDTQYF
.	TRBD1	TRBV4-1	TRBJ2-3	TGCGCCAGCAGCCAAGGCGAGACAGGGACATCAGATACGCAGTATTTT	CASSQGETGTSDTQYF
.	.	TRBV28	TRBJ2-2	TGTGCCAGCACCAAAAACAGGGTTGTTACCGGGGAGCTGTTTTTT	CASTKNRVVTGELFF
.	TRBD2	TRBV28	TRBJ2-5	TGTGCCAGCAGTCAGCCGGGACTACGAAAAGAGACCCAGTACTTC	CASSQPGLRKETQYF
.	TRBD1	TRBV3-1/TRBV3-2	TRBJ1-6	TGTGCCAGCAGCGCTAACCAGGGGGCGAATTCACCCCTCCACTTT	CASSANQGANSPLHF
.	TRBD1	TRBV30	TRBJ1-1	TGTGCCTGGAGTGTACAGGGGGCGATCACTGAAGCTTTCTTT	CAWSVQGAITEAFF
.	TRBD2	TRBV10-1	TRBJ2-7	TGCGCCAGCACGTTCCCCACAAAGCGGGGACCCCACCCTACCTACGAGCAGTACTTC	CASTFPTKRGPHPTYEQYF
.	.	TRBV3-1/TRBV3-2	TRBJ1-6	TGTGCCAGCAGCCAAGATCTGGCAGGATATAATTCACCCCTCCACTTT	CASSQDLAGYNSPLHF
.	.	TRBV4-2	TRBJ2-7	TGTGCCAGCAGCCAAGTAGCACAGGGACCCTACGAGCAGTACTTC	CASSQVAQGPYEQYF
.	.	TRBV6-5	TRBJ2-1	TGTGCCAGCAGCCGACAGCTCGACCCATACAATGAGCAGTTCTTC	CASSRQLDPYNEQFF